This entry lists 11 T cell receptor beta chains sequenced from one sample in a study of tumor-infiltrating lymphocytes in primary liver carcinoma. Starting material for RNA and DNA co-extraction consisted of about 19-32 mg of unsorted bulk tissue. Using a constant-region primer together with ProtoScript II reverse transcriptase, TCR beta cDNA was made from approximately 0.55 ug of total RNA. Each TCR beta library was derived from three nested multiplex PCR rounds that employed slightly modified ARM-PCR. TRBV1-TRBV30 forward primers and a C-beta reverse primer were used in the first two PCR rounds, which each ran for nine to ten cycles. A single record per CDR3 protein comes from TCRdb applying MiXCR to the multiplex PCR reads. The sample lists about 110,000 distinct CDR3 sequences; less than 80% were seen once. Sequencing was carried out using liver tumor tissue from sampling region 1. Subset noted: tumor region T1, superior pole. The receptor source for this set is a woman aged 55 to 70 with primary liver carcinoma and hepatitis B virus infection.

This clonotype has a single count. The chain recombines TRBV12-3 or TRBV12-4 with TRBJ2-5; the D gene is possibly TRBD2 (5 bases). Trimming cost V 5 bases and J 9 bases, with 19 bases left between them. This CDR3 has 14 residues. The CDR3 DNA reads TGTGCCAGCAGTCGATGGAATGGCCGGGGAGCCCAGTACTTC. Residues: CASSRWNGRGAQYF.

The V and J genes are TRBV7-9 and TRBJ1-1; 9 bases agree with TRBD1. In germline, CDR1 is SEHNR, CDR2 FQNEAQ (reference sequence). There are 18 residues in the CDR3. The V gene end was trimmed by 8 bases and the J gene end by 4 bases; junction bases not matched to a gene: 20. The CDR3 region has the DNA TGTGCCAGCGAACGTCCGGGACAGGGTGGCTCTCGGGTCACTGAAGCTTTCTTT. This sequence encodes CASERPGQGGSRVTEAFF.

This clonotype was detected once. Just one base apart from a much larger clone, this may be a read error. This chain connects TRBV6-5 to TRBJ2-7; D is uncertain. Germline V lookup: CDR1 MNHEY, CDR2 SVGAGI. The CDR3 is made up of 11 amino acids. Trimming took 10 bases from V and 0 from J, leaving 7 bases between them. Written as DNA, the CDR3 is TGTGCCATCAGCCACTCCTACGAGCAGTACTTC. Encoded protein: CAISHSYEQYF.

Concerning this clonotype itself: A much larger clone lies a single base off, so this may be a read error. The final CDR3 position lacks the conserved phenylalanine or tryptophan, pointing to a likely read error. The chain joins TRBV29-1 to TRBJ2-5; 7 bases line up with TRBD2. V was pared by 6 bases and J by 2 bases, with 9 bases of the junction left unmatched. Germline V CDR1 and CDR2: SQVTM, ANQGSEA. CDR3 length: 14 residues. CDR3: CSVLPGGGQETQYL. CDR3 bases: TGCAGCGTGCTCCCGGGGGGTGGGCAAGAGACCCAGTACCTC.

To note about this clonotype: A junction end diverges from the germline sequence, so it may reflect a read error. Here the CDR3 reads CASSLGSASGQEIQYF. The CDR3, as DNA: TGTGCCAGCAGCTTAGGATCAGCTAGTGGACAGGAGATCCAGTACTTC. This chain connects TRBV11-2 to TRBJ2-5, with 7 positions matching TRBD1. This CDR3 comprises 16 residues. Germline CDR1 and CDR2: SGHAT and FQNNGV.

Worth noting for this clonotype: A much larger clonotype is one base distant, so this may be a read error. This chain joins TRBV10-1 and TRBJ2-5, with no clear D. This CDR3 region has 14 residues. V was trimmed by 1 base and J by 5 bases, leaving 11 bases between them. Germline CDR1 and CDR2: WNHNN and SYGVQD (reference sequence). The CDR3 region is CASSEYRSSETQYF. The CDR3 DNA sequence: TGCGCCAGCAGTGAGTACCGGAGTAGCGAGACCCAGTACTTC.

This clonotype appeared many times. This sequence joins TRBV4-2 and TRBJ2-2; D not resolved. V lost 1 base and J lost 4, with 7 bases in between. The length of the CDR3 is 14 residues. Germline lookup yields CDR1 LGHNA and CDR2 YNFKEQ. For the CDR3, the DNA is TGTGCCAGCAGCCAAGGAGGTTCCACCGGGGAGCTGTTTTTT. It specifies CASSQGGSTGELFF.

This clonotype was counted at least ten times. The chain carries TRBV28 and TRBJ2-7; TRBD1 might be the D (7 bases). There are 13 residues in the CDR3. V lost 11 bases and J 2 bases, leaving 16 bases between the germline ends. Germline V lookup: CDR1 MDHEN, CDR2 SYDVKM. The CDR3 region has the DNA TGTGCCGCCACGGGGGACAGTGCCTACGAGCAGTACTTC. Amino acid sequence: CAATGDSAYEQYF.

In the case of this clonotype: A much larger clone sits a single nucleotide away, making a read error possible. V gene TRBV4-1 combines with J gene TRBJ2-7; D is unresolved. The CDR3 has 14 residues. Germline assignment: CDR1 MGHRA and CDR2 YSYEKL. Trimming pared 0 bases from V and 7 bases from J, leaving 13 bases between. For the CDR3, the DNA is TGCGCCAGCAGCCAAGATAAAAAAGTTAGGGAGCAGTACTTC. This encodes CASSQDKKVREQYF.

This clonotype was observed once. A read error may explain this, as a much larger clone is one base away. The rearrangement links TRBV29-1 to TRBJ2-2; no definite D call. The CDR3 length is 14 residues. Germline CDR1 is SQVTM and CDR2 is ANQGSEA. As DNA, the CDR3 is TGCAACGTTGAGAGGAGTAAGAACACCGGGGAGCTGTTTTTT. Its translation: CNVERSKNTGELFF.

For this clonotype: This sequence may be a read error, since a much larger clone differs from it by one base. The rearrangement uses TRBV6-1 and TRBJ2-1, with D tentatively TRBD2 (5 bases). Germline V lookup: CDR1 MNHNS, CDR2 SASEGT. The length of the CDR3 is 13 residues. Here the CDR3 reads CARSEGVGDEQFF. The CDR3 DNA sequence: TGTGCCAGGAGTGAAGGTGTCGGGGATGAGCAGTTCTTC.